A selection of T cell receptor beta chains follows, all from one sample in a study of PD-L1 blockade in urothelial cancer. Profiling relied on immunoSEQ multiplex PCR, and the TCRdb table lists in-frame clones only, not all of them. This sample has roughly 100,000 clones, with 70% to 90% found just once. Sample: PBMCs, taken around atezolizumab (anti-PD-L1) treatment. These receptors were obtained from a man aged 65 to 85 with urothelial cancer. Each CDR3 is given with its conserved first and last residue. D genes are given only for firm matches. Rows give clone size only sometimes, using once, few, many, or a class for an expanded clone.

d_gene,v_gene,abundance,j_gene,CDR3aa,CDR3nt
.,TRBV7-9,few,TRBJ2-1,CASSQSGINEQFF,TGTGCCAGCAGCCAATCGGGAATCAATGAGCAGTTCTTC
.,TRBV29-1,.,TRBJ2-1,CSVEDQRYGSYNEQFF,TGCAGCGTTGAAGATCAGCGGTACGGCTCCTACAATGAGCAGTTCTTC
.,TRBV7-6,.,TRBJ1-5,CASSLQVFFSQPQHF,TGTGCCAGCAGCCTGCAGGTTTTCTTTAGTCAGCCCCAGCATTTT
.,TRBV5-1,.,TRBJ2-3,CASSFHAASVSTDTQYF,TGCGCCAGCAGCTTCCATGCCGCTAGCGTTAGCACAGATACGCAGTATTTT
.,TRBV5-4,.,TRBJ2-3,CASSFLQRRTDTQYF,TGTGCCAGCAGCTTCCTCCAGCGGCGCACAGATACGCAGTATTTT
TRBD1,TRBV19,.,TRBJ2-1,CASSFPGTGIYNEQFF,TGTGCCAGTAGTTTCCCCGGGACAGGGATCTACAATGAGCAGTTCTTC
.,TRBV5-1,.,TRBJ1-4,CASSLGATNEKLFF,TGCGCCAGCAGCTTGGGGGCGACTAATGAAAAACTGTTTTTT
TRBD2,TRBV5-5,.,TRBJ2-1,CASSPLGTSGYNEQFF,TGTGCCAGCAGCCCTCTCGGGACTAGCGGGTACAATGAGCAGTTCTTC
TRBD2,TRBV2,few,TRBJ2-7,CASSEGTSGDPFYEQYF,TGTGCCAGCAGTGAAGGGACTAGCGGGGATCCCTTCTACGAGCAGTACTTC
.,TRBV5-4,.,TRBJ2-1,CASSGGGPSYNEQFF,TGTGCCAGCAGCGGGGGGGGCCCGAGCTACAATGAGCAGTTCTTC
.,TRBV6-1,.,TRBJ2-3,CASSEGDVTDTQYF,TGTGCCAGCAGTGAGGGAGACGTTACAGATACGCAGTATTTT
.,TRBV2,.,TRBJ2-5,CASNRQGILGETQYF,TGTGCCAGCAATCGGCAGGGGATTTTAGGGGAGACCCAGTACTTC
.,TRBV6-5,few,TRBJ1-1,CASSYRSEAFF,TGTGCCAGCAGTTACCGGTCTGAAGCTTTCTTT
TRBD1,TRBV7-9,.,TRBJ2-1,CASSLARLGQSNEQFF,TGTGCCAGCAGCTTAGCGAGGTTGGGACAGAGCAATGAGCAGTTCTTC
TRBD1,TRBV5-5,.,TRBJ2-2,CASSFAGGATGELFF,TGTGCCAGCAGCTTCGCAGGGGGCGCGACCGGGGAGCTGTTTTTT
.,TRBV2,.,TRBJ2-5,CASGRDRYEETQYF,TGTGCCAGCGGGAGGGACAGGTATGAAGAGACCCAGTACTTC
TRBD2,TRBV4-3,.,TRBJ2-3,CASSLTSGSRGDTQYF,TGCGCCAGCAGCCTAACGAGCGGGAGTAGAGGAGATACGCAGTATTTT
.,TRBV4-1,.,TRBJ2-4,CASSQPDRTPIQYF,TGCGCCAGCAGCCAACCTGACAGAACCCCCATTCAGTACTTC
TRBD1,TRBV28,once,TRBJ1-2,CASSLLVGTGGGGYTF,TGTGCCAGCAGTTTATTGGTGGGGACAGGGGGCGGTGGCTACACCTTC
.,TRBV14,.,TRBJ2-7,CASSRTGLSGEQYF,TGTGCCAGCAGCCGAACAGGGTTGAGTGGGGAGCAGTACTTC
TRBD1,TRBV7-2,.,TRBJ2-5,CASSLGRDRGWETQYF,TGTGCCAGCAGCTTAGGGCGGGACAGGGGTTGGGAGACCCAGTACTTC
TRBD1,TRBV5-4,.,TRBJ1-1,CASSSGQGGTEAFF,TGTGCCAGCAGTAGCGGACAGGGGGGCACTGAAGCTTTCTTT
.,TRBV4-1,.,TRBJ1-2,CASSQEAGRNYGYTF,TGCGCCAGCAGCCAAGAGGCAGGGAGGAACTATGGCTACACCTTC
.,TRBV27,few,TRBJ1-6,CASSRTGRYNSPLHF,TGTGCCAGCAGCCGGACTGGGAGGTATAATTCACCCCTCCACTTT
.,TRBV6-6,.,TRBJ2-5,CASSFLQETQYF,TGTGCCAGCAGCTTCCTACAAGAGACCCAGTACTTC
TRBD2,TRBV5-4,.,TRBJ2-5,CASSPRGVEEETQYF,TGTGCCAGCAGCCCTCGGGGGGTTGAGGAAGAGACCCAGTACTTC
.,TRBV7-2,.,TRBJ2-3,CASSLDRATDTQYF,TGTGCCAGCAGCTTAGACCGAGCCACAGATACGCAGTATTTT
TRBD2,TRBV5-6,.,TRBJ2-1,CASSLELAGINEQFF,TGTGCCAGCAGCCTCGAACTAGCGGGGATCAATGAGCAGTTCTTC
.,TRBV7-2,once,TRBJ2-3,CASSLTASTDTQYF,TGTGCCAGCAGCTTGACAGCTAGCACAGATACGCAGTATTTT
TRBD1,TRBV5-1,.,TRBJ1-1,CASSLGFGQGNTEAFF,TGCGCCAGCAGCTTGGGATTTGGACAGGGTAACACTGAAGCTTTCTTT
.,TRBV5-4,.,TRBJ2-3,CASSQGPTATDTQYF,TGTGCCAGCAGTCAGGGGCCAACCGCCACAGATACGCAGTATTTT
.,TRBV18,.,TRBJ2-3,CASSPEAALGTDTQYF,TGTGCCAGCTCACCCGAGGCAGCCCTAGGCACAGATACGCAGTATTTT
TRBD2,TRBV11-1,.,TRBJ2-7,CASSRTSGGDEQYF,TGTGCCAGCAGCCGGACTAGCGGGGGCGACGAGCAGTACTTC
TRBD1,TRBV7-9,.,TRBJ1-4,CASRGTGEKLFF,TGTGCCAGCAGGGGGACAGGAGAAAAACTGTTTTTT
.,TRBV10-3,.,TRBJ2-3,CAISMAVKDTQYF,TGTGCCATCAGTATGGCCGTCAAAGATACGCAGTATTTT
TRBD1,TRBV2,few,TRBJ1-2,CASRGQGGLGGYTF,TGTGCCAGCAGGGGACAGGGCGGGTTGGGTGGCTACACCTTC
TRBD1,TRBV29-1,.,TRBJ2-1,CSVERQGYNEQFF,TGCAGCGTTGAAAGACAGGGATACAATGAGCAGTTCTTC
TRBD1,TRBV7-9,.,TRBJ2-2,CAPGTGGTGELFF,TGTGCCCCAGGGACAGGGGGAACCGGGGAGCTGTTTTTT
.,TRBV5-6,.,TRBJ2-1,CASSPPRGEQFF,TGTGCCAGCAGCCCCCCCCGGGGTGAGCAGTTCTTC
TRBD1,TRBV6-6,.,TRBJ2-7,CASSYRDRAGDEQYF,TGTGCCAGCAGTTACAGGGACAGGGCGGGAGACGAGCAGTACTTC